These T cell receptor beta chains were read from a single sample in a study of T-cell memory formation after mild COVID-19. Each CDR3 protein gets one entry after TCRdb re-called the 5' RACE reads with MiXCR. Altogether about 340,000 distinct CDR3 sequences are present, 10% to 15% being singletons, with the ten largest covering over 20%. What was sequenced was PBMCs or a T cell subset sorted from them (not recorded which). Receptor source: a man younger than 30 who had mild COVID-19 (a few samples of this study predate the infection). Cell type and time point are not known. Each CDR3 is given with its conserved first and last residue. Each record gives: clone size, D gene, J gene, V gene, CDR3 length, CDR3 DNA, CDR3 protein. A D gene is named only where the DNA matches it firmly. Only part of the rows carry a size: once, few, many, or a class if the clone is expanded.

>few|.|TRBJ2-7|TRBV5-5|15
TGTGCCAGCAGCTCGGAGGGGGCACCAGCCTACGAGCAGTACTTC
CASSSEGAPAYEQYF
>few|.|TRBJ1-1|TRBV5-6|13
TGTGCCAGCAGCTTGACTACGAACACTGAAGCTTTCTTT
CASSLTTNTEAFF
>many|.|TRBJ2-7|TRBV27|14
TGTGCCAGCAGTTTGGGCGACGGAGCCTACGAGCAGTACTTC
CASSLGDGAYEQYF
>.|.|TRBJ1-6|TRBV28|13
TGTGCCAGCAATCGACAGCAGAATTCACCCCTCCACTTT
CASNRQQNSPLHF
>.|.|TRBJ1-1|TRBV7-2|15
TGTGCCAGCAGCTTAAATTCGGGTCAGAACACTGAAGCTTTCTTT
CASSLNSGQNTEAFF
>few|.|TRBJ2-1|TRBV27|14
TGTGCCAGCAGCAGGGGCCTTTCCTACAATGAGCAGTTCTTC
CASSRGLSYNEQFF
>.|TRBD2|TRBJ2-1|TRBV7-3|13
TGTGCCAGCAGTTCTGGACTAGCTGGTGAGCAGTTCTTC
CASSSGLAGEQFF
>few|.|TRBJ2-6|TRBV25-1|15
TGTGCCAGCAGTGAGACTTACTCTGGGGCCAACGTCCTGACTTTC
CASSETYSGANVLTF
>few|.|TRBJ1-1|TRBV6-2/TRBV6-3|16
TGTGCCAGCAGCTTCACCCGGGCTTCGGGATACACTGAAGCTTTCTTT
CASSFTRASGYTEAFF
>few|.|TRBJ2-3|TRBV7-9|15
TGTGCCAGCAGCTTCGGGTCCACCAGCACAGATACGCAGTATTTT
CASSFGSTSTDTQYF
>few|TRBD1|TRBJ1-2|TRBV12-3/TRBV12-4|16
TGTGCCAGCAGTCCCGACAGGGGGCGGGCTAACTATGGCTACACCTTC
CASSPDRGRANYGYTF
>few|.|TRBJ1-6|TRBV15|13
TGTGCCACCAGCAGAGCTAGGGGGTCACCCCTCCACTTT
CATSRARGSPLHF
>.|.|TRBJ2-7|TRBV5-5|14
TGTGCCAGCAGCTTGATCAGGGGTTCCTACGAGCAGTACTTC
CASSLIRGSYEQYF
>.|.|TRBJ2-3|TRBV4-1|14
TGCGCCAGCAGCCAAGTCGTGGAGTGGGATACGCAGTATTTT
CASSQVVEWDTQYF
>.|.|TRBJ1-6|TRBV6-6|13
TGTGCCAGCAGTTACTCGTGGGATTCACCCCTCCACTTT
CASSYSWDSPLHF
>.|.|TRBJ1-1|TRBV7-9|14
TGTGCCAGCAGCTTAGACAGTGGATGGACTGAAGCTTTCTTT
CASSLDSGWTEAFF
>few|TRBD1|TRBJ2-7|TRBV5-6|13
TGTGCCAGCAGCGTGACAGGGATCGACGAGCAGTACTTC
CASSVTGIDEQYF
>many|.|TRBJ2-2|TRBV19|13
TGTGCCAGTAGGTCAGGGGCGACCGGGGAGCTGTTTTTT
CASRSGATGELFF